One sample yielded the 9 T cell receptor beta chains listed below, sequenced in a study of monozygotic twins with inflammatory bowel disease. TCRdb processed the 5' RACE reads again and assigns one entry to each CDR3 protein, with no DNA. This sample contains approximately 330,000 distinct CDR3 sequences. The sample taken for sequencing was blood. The receptors shown here come from a human donor with ulcerative colitis or Crohn's disease, or a healthy co-twin of an affected twin (not recorded which).

The rearrangement links TRBV6-2 or TRBV6-3 to TRBJ2-3; the TCRdb call, TRBD2, lacks DNA for checking. The CDR3 loop spans 19 amino acids. Germline CDR1 MNHEY, CDR2 SVGEGT. This CDR3 is CASSYSPFILAGGSDTQYF.

CDR3: CASSPETGGVRNIQYF. The V gene is TRBV14, the J gene TRBJ2-4; lacking DNA, the TRBD1 call made by TCRdb goes unchecked. This CDR3 has 16 amino acids. Germline values: CDR1 SGHDN, CDR2 FVKESK.

V is TRBV19 and J is TRBJ2-4; as DNA is missing, the TRBD1 call by TCRdb cannot be tested. The CDR3 spans 16 residues. CDR1 and CDR2 (germline): LNHDA, SQIVND (reference sequence). CDR3 sequence reads: CASSIGQGIAKNIQYF.

The chain links TRBV20-1 to TRBJ2-4; TCRdb names TRBD1, which stays unverified in the absence of DNA. The CDR3 is 15 residues long. Looked up from germline, CDR1 is DFQATT and CDR2 is SNEGSKA (reference sequence). The CDR3 reads CSATIPGLAKNIQYF.

The chain has TRBV28 and TRBJ2-7; TCRdb's assignment of TRBD1 cannot be checked, as there is no DNA. The CDR3 runs to 13 residues. Germline lookup yields CDR1 MDHEN and CDR2 SYDVKM. The CDR3 sequence: CASSFLRAYEQYF.

The V and J genes are TRBV20-1 and TRBJ2-3. Germline assignment: CDR1 DFQATT and CDR2 SNEGSKA (reference sequence). The CDR3 has 13 residues. Here the CDR3 reads CSAAGPYSDTQYF.

J is TRBJ2-1 and V is TRBV15. The CDR3 extends over 16 amino acids. CDR1 and CDR2 (germline): LNHNV, YYDKDF (reference sequence). The CDR3 reads CATSTGRMSSYNEQFF.

This rearrangement joins TRBV12-3 or TRBV12-4 to TRBJ2-1; as DNA is missing, the TRBD1 call by TCRdb cannot be tested. CDR3 length: 16 residues. This chain's CDR3 is CASRPQGASSYNEQFF.

The chain employs TRBV7-2 and TRBJ1-2. The V gene's germline CDR1 is SGHTA and CDR2 FQGNSA. This CDR3 comprises 13 residues. CDR3 protein: CASSRDSYYGYTF.